This T cell receptor (beta chain) was identified during a study of PD-1 blockade in classical Hodgkin lymphoma. Looked up from germline, CDR1 is MNHEY and CDR2 is SVGAGI. This CDR3 is 14 amino acids long. The V and J ends lost 6 bases and 1 base, in that order; junction bases with no gene match: 5. Whole-study findings and limits: The repertoire differences lack a defined cause, possibly disease activity or prior therapy. It was reported that newly diagnosed patients had less baseline TCR diversity than healthy donors.

Assay used: immunoSEQ multiplex PCR; TCRdb lists only in-frame clones, some missing. Of roughly 77,000 clones in the sample, over 90% were seen once. The time point denotes: newly diagnosed, previously untreated cHL patient sample. Comparison came from newly diagnosed, untreated classical Hodgkin lymphoma PBMCs. Note on this clone: Its antigen is not identified.

The sequenced sample consisted of peripheral blood mononuclear cells (PBMCs). This TCR was recovered from a human donor with classical Hodgkin lymphoma. This chain connects TRBV6-5 to TRBJ1-2; 7 bases fit TRBD1. DNA of the CDR3: TGTGCCAGCAGACCGGACAGGAATAACTATGGCTACACCTTC. Translated, it gives CASRPDRNNYGYTF.